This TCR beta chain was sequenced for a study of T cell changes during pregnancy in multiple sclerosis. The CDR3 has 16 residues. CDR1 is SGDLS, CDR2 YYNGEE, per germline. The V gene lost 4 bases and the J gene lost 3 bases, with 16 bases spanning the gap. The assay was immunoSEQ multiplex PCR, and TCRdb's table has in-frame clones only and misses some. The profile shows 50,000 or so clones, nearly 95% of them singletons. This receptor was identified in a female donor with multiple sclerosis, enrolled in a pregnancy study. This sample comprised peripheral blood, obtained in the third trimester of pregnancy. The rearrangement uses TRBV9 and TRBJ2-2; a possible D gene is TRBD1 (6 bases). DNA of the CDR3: TGTGCCAGCAGCATTACACAGGGCGTCGACACCGGGGAGCTGTTTTTT. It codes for CASSITQGVDTGELFF.